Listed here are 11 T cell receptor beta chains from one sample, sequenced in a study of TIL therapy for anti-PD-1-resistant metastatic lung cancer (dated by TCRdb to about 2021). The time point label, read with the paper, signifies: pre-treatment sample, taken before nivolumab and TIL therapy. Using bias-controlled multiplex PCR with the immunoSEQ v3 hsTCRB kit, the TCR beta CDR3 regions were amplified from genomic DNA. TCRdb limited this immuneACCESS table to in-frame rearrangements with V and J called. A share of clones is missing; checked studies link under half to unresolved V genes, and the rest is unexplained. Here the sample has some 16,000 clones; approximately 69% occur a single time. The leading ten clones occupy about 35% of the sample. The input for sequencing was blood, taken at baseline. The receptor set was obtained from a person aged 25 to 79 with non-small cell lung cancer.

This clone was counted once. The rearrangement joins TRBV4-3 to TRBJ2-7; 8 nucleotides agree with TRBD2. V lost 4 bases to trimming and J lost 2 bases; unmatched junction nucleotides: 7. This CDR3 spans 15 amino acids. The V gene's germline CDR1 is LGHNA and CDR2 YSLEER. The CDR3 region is CASSLQMGLAYEQYF. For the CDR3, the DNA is TGCGCCAGCAGCCTACAGATGGGACTAGCCTACGAGCAGTACTTC.

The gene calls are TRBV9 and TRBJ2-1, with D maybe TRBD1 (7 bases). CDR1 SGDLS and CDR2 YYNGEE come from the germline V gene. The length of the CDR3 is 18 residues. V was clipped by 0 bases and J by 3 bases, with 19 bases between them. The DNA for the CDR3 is TGTGCCAGCAGCGTAGCTGTTACAGGGCAGGGGGGCTACAATGAGCAGTTCTTC. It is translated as CASSVAVTGQGGYNEQFF.

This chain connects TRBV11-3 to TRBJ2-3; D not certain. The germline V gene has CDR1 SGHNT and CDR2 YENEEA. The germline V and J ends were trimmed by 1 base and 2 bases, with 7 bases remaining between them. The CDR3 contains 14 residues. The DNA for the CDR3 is TGTGCCAGCAGCTTAGGAAGTCCCACAGATACGCAGTATTTT. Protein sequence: CASSLGSPTDTQYF.

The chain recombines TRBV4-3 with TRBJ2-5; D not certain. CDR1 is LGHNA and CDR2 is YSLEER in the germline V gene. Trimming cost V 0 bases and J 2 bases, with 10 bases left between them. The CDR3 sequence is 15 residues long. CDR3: CASSQELRIQETQYF. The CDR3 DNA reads TGCGCCAGCAGCCAAGAGTTAAGGATTCAAGAGACCCAGTACTTC.

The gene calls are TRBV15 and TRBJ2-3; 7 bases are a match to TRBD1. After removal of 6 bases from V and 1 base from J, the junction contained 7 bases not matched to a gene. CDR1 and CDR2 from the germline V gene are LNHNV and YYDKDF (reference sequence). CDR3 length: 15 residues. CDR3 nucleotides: TGTGCCACCAGTCCGTACAGGGGAGGCACAGATACGCAGTATTTT. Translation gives CATSPYRGGTDTQYF.

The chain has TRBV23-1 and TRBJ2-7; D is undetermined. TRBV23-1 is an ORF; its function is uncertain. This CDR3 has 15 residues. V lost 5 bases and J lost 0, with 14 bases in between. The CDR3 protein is CASSRWGKSSYEQYF. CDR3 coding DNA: TGCGCCAGCAGTAGGTGGGGTAAGAGCTCCTACGAGCAGTACTTC.

The CDR3 DNA is TGTGCCAGCAGCAGGTCCGGGACAGGGGTAAAAAACGAGCAGTACTTC. Translated, it gives CASSRSGTGVKNEQYF. V is TRBV5-4 and J is TRBJ2-7; 10 positions agree with TRBD1. Germline CDR1 is SGHNT and CDR2 is YYREEE (reference sequence). There are 16 residues in the CDR3. V dropped 4 bases and J dropped 5; count of bases not matched to a gene: 12.

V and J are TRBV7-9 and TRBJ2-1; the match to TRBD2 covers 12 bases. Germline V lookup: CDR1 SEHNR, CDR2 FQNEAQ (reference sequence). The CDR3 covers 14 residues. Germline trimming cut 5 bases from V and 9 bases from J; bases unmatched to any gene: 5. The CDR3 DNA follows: TGTGCCAGCAGCCCTACGACTAGCGGGAGTGAGCAGTTCTTC. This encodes CASSPTTSGSEQFF.

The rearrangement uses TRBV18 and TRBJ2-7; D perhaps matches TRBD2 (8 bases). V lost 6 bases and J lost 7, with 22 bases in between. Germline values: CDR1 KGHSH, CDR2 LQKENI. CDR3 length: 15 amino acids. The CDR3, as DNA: TGTGCCAGCTCCCGGGAGGGACAGATCGCGGGGGAGCAGTACTTC. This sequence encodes CASSREGQIAGEQYF.

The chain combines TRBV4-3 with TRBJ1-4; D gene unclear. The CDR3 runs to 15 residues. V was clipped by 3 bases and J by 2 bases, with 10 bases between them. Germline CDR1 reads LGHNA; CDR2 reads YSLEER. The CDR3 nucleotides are TGCGCCAGCAGCCAGACGGGTGGGACTAATGAAAAACTGTTTTTT. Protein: CASSQTGGTNEKLFF.

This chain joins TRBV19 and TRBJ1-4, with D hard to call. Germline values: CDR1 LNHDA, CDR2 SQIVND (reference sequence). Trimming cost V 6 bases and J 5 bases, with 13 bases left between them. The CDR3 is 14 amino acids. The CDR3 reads CASSSGHQNEKLFF. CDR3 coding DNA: TGTGCCAGTAGCAGTGGGCATCAGAATGAAAAACTGTTTTTT.